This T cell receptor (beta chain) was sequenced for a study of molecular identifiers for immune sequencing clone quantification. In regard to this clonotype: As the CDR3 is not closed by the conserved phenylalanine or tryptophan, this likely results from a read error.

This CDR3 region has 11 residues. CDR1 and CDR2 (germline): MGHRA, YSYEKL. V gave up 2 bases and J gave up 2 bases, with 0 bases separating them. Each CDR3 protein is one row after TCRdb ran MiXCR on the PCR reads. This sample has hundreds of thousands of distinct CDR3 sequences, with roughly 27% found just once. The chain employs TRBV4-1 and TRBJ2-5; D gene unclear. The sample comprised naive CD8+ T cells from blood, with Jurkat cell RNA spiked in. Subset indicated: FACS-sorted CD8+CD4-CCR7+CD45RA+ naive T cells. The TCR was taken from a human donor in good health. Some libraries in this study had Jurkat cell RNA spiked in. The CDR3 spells CASSQQETQYS. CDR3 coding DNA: TGCGCCAGCAGCCAACAAGAGACCCAGTACTCC.